By frequency, the clone carrying this T cell receptor beta chain registers medium-sized. The antigen is undetermined. 10X single-cell V(D)J and 5' gene-expression libraries profiled CSF cells. TCRdb re-called the 10x single-cell sequencing reads; every CDR3 protein appears as one record, without DNA. Here the sample table reports approximately 1,500 distinct CDR3 sequences. The entry originates in a study of CD8 T cells in cerebrospinal fluid in Alzheimer's disease. Study details: Plate-based nested PCR sequencing and droplet-based sequencing measured CSF T cell clonal expansion. Study-wide points: Expanded clones of at least 3% were commoner in Alzheimer's patients than healthy subjects.

No participant had an acute infectious disease, and all were physically fit. Germline V gene lookup returns CDR1 SGHAT and CDR2 FQNNGV. The CDR3 spans 14 residues. V and J are TRBV11-2 and TRBJ1-1; the TRBD1 assignment by TCRdb is unverifiable without DNA. Specimen: cerebrospinal fluid. This TCR derives from a human donor with mild cognitive impairment. CDR3 sequence: CASSRQSMNTEAFF.